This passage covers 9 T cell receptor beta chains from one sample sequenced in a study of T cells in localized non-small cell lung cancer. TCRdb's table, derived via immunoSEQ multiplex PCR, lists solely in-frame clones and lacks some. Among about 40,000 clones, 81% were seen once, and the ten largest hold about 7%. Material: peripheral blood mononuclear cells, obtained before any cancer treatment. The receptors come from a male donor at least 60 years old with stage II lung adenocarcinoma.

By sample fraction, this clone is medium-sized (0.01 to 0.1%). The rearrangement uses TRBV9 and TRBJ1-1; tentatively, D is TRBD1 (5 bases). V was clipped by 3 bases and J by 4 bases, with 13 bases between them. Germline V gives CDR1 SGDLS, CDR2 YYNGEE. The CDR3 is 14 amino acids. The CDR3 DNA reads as TGTGCCAGCAGCGCCGCCCCCGGGACCACTGAAGCTTTCTTT. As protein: CASSAAPGTTEAFF.

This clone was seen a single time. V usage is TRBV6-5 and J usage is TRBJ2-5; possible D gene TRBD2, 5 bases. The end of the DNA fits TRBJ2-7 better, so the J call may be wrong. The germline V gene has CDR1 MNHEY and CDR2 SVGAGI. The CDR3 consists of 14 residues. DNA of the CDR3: TGTGCCAGCACCCCCGGGGTGAGAAGCGACGAGCAGTACTTC. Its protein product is CASTPGVRSDEQYF.

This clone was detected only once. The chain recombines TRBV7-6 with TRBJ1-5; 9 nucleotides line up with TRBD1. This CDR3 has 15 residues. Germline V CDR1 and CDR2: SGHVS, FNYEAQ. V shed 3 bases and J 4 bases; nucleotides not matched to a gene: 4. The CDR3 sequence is CASSLGTGRNQPQHF. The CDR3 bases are TGTGCCAGCAGCTTGGGGACAGGGCGTAATCAGCCCCAGCATTTT.

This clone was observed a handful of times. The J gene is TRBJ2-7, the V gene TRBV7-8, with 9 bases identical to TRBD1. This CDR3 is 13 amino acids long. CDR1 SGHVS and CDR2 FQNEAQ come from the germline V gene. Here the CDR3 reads CAGRDRVLGEQYF. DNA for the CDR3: TGTGCTGGACGGGACAGGGTGCTCGGGGAGCAGTACTTC. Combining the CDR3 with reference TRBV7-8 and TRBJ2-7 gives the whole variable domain GAGVSQSPRYKVAKRGQDVALRCDPISGHVSLFWYQQALGQGPEFLTYFQNEAQLDKSGLPSDRFFAERPEGSVSTLKIQRTQQEDSAVYLCAGRDRVLGEQYFGPGTRLTVT.

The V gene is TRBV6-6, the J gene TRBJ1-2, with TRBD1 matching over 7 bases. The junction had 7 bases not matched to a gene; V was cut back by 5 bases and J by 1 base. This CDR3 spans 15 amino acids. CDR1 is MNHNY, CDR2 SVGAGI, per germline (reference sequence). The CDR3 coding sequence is TGTGCCAGCAGTCCCAGGGGGACAGTTAACTATGGCTACACCTTC. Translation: CASSPRGTVNYGYTF.

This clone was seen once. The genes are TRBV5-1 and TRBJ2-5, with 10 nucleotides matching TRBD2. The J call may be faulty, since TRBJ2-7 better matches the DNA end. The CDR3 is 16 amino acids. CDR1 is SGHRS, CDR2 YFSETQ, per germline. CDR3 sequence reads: CASSLAPSGSMNEQYF. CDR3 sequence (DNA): TGCGCCAGCAGCTTGGCTCCTAGCGGGAGCATGAACGAGCAGTACTTC.

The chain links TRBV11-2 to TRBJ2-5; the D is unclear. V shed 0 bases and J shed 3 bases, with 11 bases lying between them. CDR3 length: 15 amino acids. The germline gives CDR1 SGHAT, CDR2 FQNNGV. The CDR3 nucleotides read TGTGCCAGCAGCTTAGACCTGAGGCGAAAAGAGACCCAGTACTTC. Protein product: CASSLDLRRKETQYF. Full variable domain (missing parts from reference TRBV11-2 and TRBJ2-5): EAGVAQSPRYKIIEKRQSVAFWCNPISGHATLYWYQQILGQGPKLLIQFQNNGVVDDSQLPKDRFSAERLKGVDSTLKIQPAKLEDSAVYLCASSLDLRRKETQYFGPGTRLLVL.

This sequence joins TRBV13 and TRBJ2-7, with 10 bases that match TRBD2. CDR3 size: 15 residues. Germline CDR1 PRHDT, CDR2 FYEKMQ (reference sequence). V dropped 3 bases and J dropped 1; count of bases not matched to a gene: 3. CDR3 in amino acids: CASSFWTSGSYEQYF. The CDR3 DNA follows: TGTGCCAGCAGCTTCTGGACTAGCGGATCCTACGAGCAGTACTTC.

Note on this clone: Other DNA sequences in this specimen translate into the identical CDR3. The DNA of the CDR3 is TGTGCCAGCAGCGTAGCGGGAGTATCCTACAATGAGCAGTTCTTC. Amino acid sequence: CASSVAGVSYNEQFF. This sequence joins TRBV6-1 and TRBJ2-1; 9 nucleotides align to TRBD2. Germline CDR1 reads MNHNS; CDR2 reads SASEGT. V gave up 6 bases and J gave up 1 base; unmatched junction bases: 4. The CDR3 covers 15 residues.